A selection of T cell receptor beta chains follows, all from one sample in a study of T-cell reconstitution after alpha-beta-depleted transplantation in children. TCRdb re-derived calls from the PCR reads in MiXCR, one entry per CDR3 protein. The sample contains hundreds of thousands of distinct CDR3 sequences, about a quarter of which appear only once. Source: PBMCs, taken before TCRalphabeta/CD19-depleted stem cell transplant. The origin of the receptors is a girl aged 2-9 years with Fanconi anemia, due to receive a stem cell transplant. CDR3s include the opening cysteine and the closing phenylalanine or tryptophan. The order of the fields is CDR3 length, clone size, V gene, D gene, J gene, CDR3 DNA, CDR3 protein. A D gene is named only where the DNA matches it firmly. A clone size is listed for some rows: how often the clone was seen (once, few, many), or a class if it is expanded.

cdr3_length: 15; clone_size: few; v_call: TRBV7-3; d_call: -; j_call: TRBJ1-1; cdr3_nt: TGTGCCAGCAGCTTAACGCCGGGCGGGAACACTGAAGCTTTCTTT; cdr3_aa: CASSLTPGGNTEAFF
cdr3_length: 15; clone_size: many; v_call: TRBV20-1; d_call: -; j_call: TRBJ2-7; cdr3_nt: TGCAGTGCCCAGGGGCTAGCGGACCTCCCTTACGAGCAGTACTTC; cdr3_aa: CSAQGLADLPYEQYF
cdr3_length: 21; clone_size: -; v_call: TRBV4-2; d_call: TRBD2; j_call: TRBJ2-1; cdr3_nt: TGTGCCAGCAGCCCTGGACTAGTCGGAGATCGTCGCCTTAGCTCCTACAATGAGCAGTTCTTC; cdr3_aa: CASSPGLVGDRRLSSYNEQFF
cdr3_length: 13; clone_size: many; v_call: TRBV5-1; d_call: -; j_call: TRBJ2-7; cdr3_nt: TGCGCCAGCAGCTTGGTCGGTATCTACGAGCAGTACTTC; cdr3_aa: CASSLVGIYEQYF
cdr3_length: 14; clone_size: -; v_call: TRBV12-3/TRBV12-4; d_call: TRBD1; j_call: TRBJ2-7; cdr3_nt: TGTGCCAGCAGCTCCGGGACAGGGGGCTTGTACCAGTACTTC; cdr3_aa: CASSSGTGGLYQYF
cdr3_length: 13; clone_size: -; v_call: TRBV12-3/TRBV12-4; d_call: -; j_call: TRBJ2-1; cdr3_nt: TGTGCCAGCAGAAATGGGGGAGCGACTGAGCAGTTCTTC; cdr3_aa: CASRNGGATEQFF
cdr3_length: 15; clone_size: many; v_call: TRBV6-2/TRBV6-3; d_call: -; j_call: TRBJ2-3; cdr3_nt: TGTGCCAGCAGTCTGACTAGTACCGTCTCAGATACGCAGTATTTT; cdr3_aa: CASSLTSTVSDTQYF
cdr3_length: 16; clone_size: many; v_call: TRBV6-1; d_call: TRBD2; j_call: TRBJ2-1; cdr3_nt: TGTGCCAGCAGTAAGACTAGCGGGAGGGCCGACAATGAGCAGTTCTTC; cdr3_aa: CASSKTSGRADNEQFF
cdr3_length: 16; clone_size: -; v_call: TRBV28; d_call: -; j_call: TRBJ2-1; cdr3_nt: TGTGCCAGCACCTATCCCACTAGCGGACAGGACAATGAGCAGTTCTTC; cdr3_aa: CASTYPTSGQDNEQFF
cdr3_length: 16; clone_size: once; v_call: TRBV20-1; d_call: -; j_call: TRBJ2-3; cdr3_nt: TGCAGTGCTAGGAGACGGGACACCGCTAGCACAGATACGCAGTATTTT; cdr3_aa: CSARRRDTASTDTQYF
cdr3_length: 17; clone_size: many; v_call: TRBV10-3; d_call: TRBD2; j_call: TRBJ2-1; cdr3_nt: TGTGCCATCAGTGAGAGCAAAGGGACTAGCGCGTACAATGAGCAGTTCTTC; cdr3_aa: CAISESKGTSAYNEQFF
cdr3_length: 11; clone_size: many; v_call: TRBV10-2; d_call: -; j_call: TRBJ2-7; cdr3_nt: TGCACCAGCGTTCAGGACTACGAGCAGTACTTC; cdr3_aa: CTSVQDYEQYF
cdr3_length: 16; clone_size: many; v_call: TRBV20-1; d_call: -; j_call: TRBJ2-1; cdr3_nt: TGCAGTGCTAGAGGGATCCTAGCTGCCACAGACAATGAGCAGTTCTTC; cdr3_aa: CSARGILAATDNEQFF
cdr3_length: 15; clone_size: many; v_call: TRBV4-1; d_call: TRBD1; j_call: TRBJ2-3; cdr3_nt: TGCGCCAGCAGCCACGGACAGGGTCGAAAAGATACGCAGTATTTT; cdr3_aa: CASSHGQGRKDTQYF
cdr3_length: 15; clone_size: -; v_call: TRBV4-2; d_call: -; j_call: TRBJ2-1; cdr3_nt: TGTGCCAGCAGCCAAGACAGTACTGTGTACAATGAGCAGTTCTTC; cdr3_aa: CASSQDSTVYNEQFF
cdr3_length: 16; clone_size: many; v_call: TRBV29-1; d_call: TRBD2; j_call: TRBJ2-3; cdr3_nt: TGCAGTGGGGGTAGACTAGCGGGAGAATACACAGATACGCAGTATTTT; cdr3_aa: CSGGRLAGEYTDTQYF
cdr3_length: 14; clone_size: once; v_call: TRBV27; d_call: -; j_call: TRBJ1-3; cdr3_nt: TGTGCCAGCATTCGGACAGTCTCTGGAAACACCATATATTTT; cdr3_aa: CASIRTVSGNTIYF
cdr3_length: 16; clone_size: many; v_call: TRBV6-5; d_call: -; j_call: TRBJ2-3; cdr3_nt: TGTGCCAGCAGTTACTCGAATAAGGGAAGCACAGATACGCAGTATTTT; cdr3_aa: CASSYSNKGSTDTQYF
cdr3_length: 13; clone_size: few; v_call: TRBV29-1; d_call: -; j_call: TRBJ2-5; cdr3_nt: TGCAGCGCTGAAAGGCCAGGGCGGCACGGCGGCTACTTC; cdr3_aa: CSAERPGRHGGYF
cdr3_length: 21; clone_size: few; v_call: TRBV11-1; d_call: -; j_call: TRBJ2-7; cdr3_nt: TGTGCCAGCAGCTTAAGTGTCGTATGGGACGGAGAGCTCCAGGGGTCCTACGAGCAGTACTTC; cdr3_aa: CASSLSVVWDGELQGSYEQYF
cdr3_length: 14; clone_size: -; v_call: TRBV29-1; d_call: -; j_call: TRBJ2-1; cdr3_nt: TGCAGCGTTGGTCCTAGAGGAGTCTACAATGAGCAGTTCTTC; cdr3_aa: CSVGPRGVYNEQFF
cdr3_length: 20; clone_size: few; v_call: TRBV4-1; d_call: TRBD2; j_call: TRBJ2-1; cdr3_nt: TGCGCCAGCAGCCTAAGCTTGACTAGCGGGAGGGCCGTTTCCTACAATGAGCAGTTCTTC; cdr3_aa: CASSLSLTSGRAVSYNEQFF
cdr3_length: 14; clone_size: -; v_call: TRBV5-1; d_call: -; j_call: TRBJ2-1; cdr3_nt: TGCGCCAGCAGCTTGGGGGCGAACTACAATGAGCAGTTCTTC; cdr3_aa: CASSLGANYNEQFF
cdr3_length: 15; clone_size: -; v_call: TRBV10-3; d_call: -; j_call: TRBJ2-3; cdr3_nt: TGTGCCATCAGTGTATTCACTAGCTCTAAAGATACGCAGTATTTT; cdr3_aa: CAISVFTSSKDTQYF
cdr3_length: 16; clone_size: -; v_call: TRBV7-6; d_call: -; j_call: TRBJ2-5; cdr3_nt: TGTGCCAGCAGCTTCTTAGGGGCGGGACAGCAAGAGACCCAGTACTTC; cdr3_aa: CASSFLGAGQQETQYF
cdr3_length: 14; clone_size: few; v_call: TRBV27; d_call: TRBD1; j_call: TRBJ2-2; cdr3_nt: TGTGCCAGCAGTCAAACAGGGGTAGCAGGGGAGCTGTTTTTT; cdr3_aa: CASSQTGVAGELFF
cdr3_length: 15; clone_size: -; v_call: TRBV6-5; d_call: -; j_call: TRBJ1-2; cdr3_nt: TGTGCCAGCAGTTACTCGACAATAGGGGTCCGTGGCTACACCTTC; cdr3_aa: CASSYSTIGVRGYTF
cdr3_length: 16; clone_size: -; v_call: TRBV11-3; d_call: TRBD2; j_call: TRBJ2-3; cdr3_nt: TGTGCCAGCAGCTTAGGTCCGCGGGGGGGCACAGATACGCAGTATTTT; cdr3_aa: CASSLGPRGGTDTQYF
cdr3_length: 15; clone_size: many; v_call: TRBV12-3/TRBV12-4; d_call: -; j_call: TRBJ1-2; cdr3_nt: TGTGCCAGCAGTCAGACTTGGACACTACCCTATGGCTACACCTTC; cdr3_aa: CASSQTWTLPYGYTF
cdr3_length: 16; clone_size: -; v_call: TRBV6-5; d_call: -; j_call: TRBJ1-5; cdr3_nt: TGTGCCAGCAGTTACCCCTCTACGCGACAGAATCAGCCCCAGCATTTT; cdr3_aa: CASSYPSTRQNQPQHF
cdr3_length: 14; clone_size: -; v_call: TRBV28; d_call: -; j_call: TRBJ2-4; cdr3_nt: TGTGCCAGCAGTTTAGGGGGGTCCAAAAACATTCAGTACTTC; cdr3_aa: CASSLGGSKNIQYF
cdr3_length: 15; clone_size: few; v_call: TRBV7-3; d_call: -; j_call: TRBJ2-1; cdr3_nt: TGTGCCAGCAGCTCTCCCCGACTAGATCACAATGAGCAGTTCTTC; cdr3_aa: CASSSPRLDHNEQFF
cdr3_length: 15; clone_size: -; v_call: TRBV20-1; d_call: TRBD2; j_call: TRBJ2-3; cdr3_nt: TGCAGTGCTTCAATAGCGGGGGGGCCCGCAGATACGCAGTATTTT; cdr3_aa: CSASIAGGPADTQYF
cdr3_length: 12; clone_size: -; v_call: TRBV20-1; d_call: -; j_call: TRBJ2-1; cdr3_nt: TGCAGTGCTAGACGGCGCGGAAATGAGCAGTTCTTC; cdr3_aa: CSARRRGNEQFF
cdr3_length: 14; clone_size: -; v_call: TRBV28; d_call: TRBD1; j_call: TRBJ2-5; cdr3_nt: TGTGCCAGCAGCCGAACAGGGGCTCCGGAGACCCAGTACTTC; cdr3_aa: CASSRTGAPETQYF